The 8 T cell receptor beta chains below come from one sample, sequenced in a study of regulatory T cells in long-lasting Graves disease. Described time point: newly diagnosed GD, antithyroid drugs for less than 3 months. The TCR library used RNA extracted from PBMCs. Arm-PCR with iRepertoire HTBI primers amplified the CDR3 regions for these TCR beta libraries. TCRdb passed the multiplex PCR reads through MiXCR, listing each CDR3 protein once. The sample contains 400,000 to 450,000 distinct CDR3 sequences, over 15% of which appear only once. Another study also made use of these data, one on T cells in Graves' hyperthyroidism and ophthalmopathy.

Specimen: peripheral blood mononuclear cells (PBMCs), collected at new diagnosis, from a patient treated with antithyroid drugs. The source of these receptors is a woman aged 25 to 39 with Graves disease.

Many counts were recorded for this clonotype. CDR3 loop: CASRADRGGQPQHF. DNA of the CDR3: TGTGCCAGCAGGGCAGACAGGGGGGGACAGCCCCAGCATTTT. The chain carries TRBV7-8 and TRBJ1-5; the match to TRBD1 covers 9 bases. CDR3 length: 14 residues. With 6 bases clipped from V and 7 bases from J, the junction kept 7 bases outside the gene matches. Germline CDR1 reads SGHVS; CDR2 reads FQNEAQ.

This clonotype was detected ten times or more. V is TRBV7-9 and J is TRBJ2-7; D unclear. Germline V gene sequence: CDR1 SEHNR, CDR2 FQNEAQ (reference sequence). V lost 2 bases and J 2 bases, leaving 19 bases between the germline ends. This CDR3 comprises 17 residues. The CDR3 nucleotides read TGTGCCAGCAGCTTATCCCTATCAACCTCACAGACCTACGAGCAGTACTTC. It yields the protein CASSLSLSTSQTYEQYF.

This clonotype was counted a few times. The V gene is TRBV5-1, the J gene TRBJ2-1; D assignment may be TRBD1 or TRBD2 (5 bases each). The V gene lost 3 bases and the J gene lost 10 bases, with 17 bases spanning the gap. The CDR3 contains 14 residues. Looked up from germline, CDR1 is SGHRS and CDR2 is YFSETQ. DNA of the CDR3: TGCGCCAGCAGCTCCGGGACCCCGGAAGTCGAGCAGTTCTTC. Translation gives CASSSGTPEVEQFF.

This clonotype showed up many times. The chain uses TRBV28 and TRBJ2-7; D is undetermined. Germline V gives CDR1 MDHEN, CDR2 SYDVKM. Trimming took 6 bases from V and 7 from J, leaving 10 bases between them. There are 11 residues in the CDR3. The CDR3 DNA follows: TGTGCCAGCAGCACCAAGATAGAGCAGTACTTC. This gives the protein CASSTKIEQYF.

The rearrangement links TRBV20-1 to TRBJ2-1; 12 nucleotides match TRBD2. CDR1 and CDR2 from the germline V gene are DFQATT and SNEGSKA (reference sequence). V trimming: 6 bases; J trimming: 8 bases; junction bases outside the gene matches: 17. The CDR3 runs to 17 residues. The CDR3 DNA sequence: TGCAGTGCCCCCTGGGCTAGCGGGAGGGCCCGGTCCTATGAGCAGTTCTTC. Translated: CSAPWASGRARSYEQFF.

The table lists this clonotype with many counts. V gene TRBV3-1 combines with J gene TRBJ2-1; D is perhaps TRBD2 (6 bases). Trimming pared 0 bases from V and 9 bases from J, leaving 21 bases between. The V gene's germline CDR1 is LGHDT and CDR2 YNNKEL (reference sequence). The CDR3 covers 17 residues. The CDR3 here is CASSQDWGEHPSFEQFF. The CDR3 region has the DNA TGTGCCAGCAGCCAAGATTGGGGGGAGCACCCTTCCTTTGAGCAGTTCTTC.

This clonotype was seen once. This may come from a read error, since a much larger clone is one base off. The CDR3 end shows no conserved phenylalanine or tryptophan, and so a read error is likely. The chain uses TRBV20-1 and TRBJ2-5; D might be TRBD1 (5 bases). Germline V lookup: CDR1 DFQATT, CDR2 SNEGSKA (reference sequence). V dropped 0 bases and J dropped 5 bases, with 13 bases sitting between them. The CDR3 is made up of 14 amino acids. Here the CDR3 DNA reads TGCAGTGCTAGAGAACCAGGGATAGGGGAGACCCAGTACCTC. Translating gives CSAREPGIGETQYL.

This clonotype was observed many times. The rearrangement joins TRBV9 to TRBJ2-7; D is ambiguous. From germline, CDR1 is SGDLS and CDR2 YYNGEE. The CDR3 is made up of 15 amino acids. The V end was cut by 2 bases, the J end by 0 bases, with 12 bases between. CDR3: CASSVGTHSSYEQYF. DNA of the CDR3: TGTGCCAGCAGCGTTGGAACCCACAGCTCCTACGAGCAGTACTTC.